The table lists the clone carrying this TCR beta chain with a count of one. The antigen is not known. Likely unrecorded immune exposures existed in these nominally healthy donors. Researchers ran the PCR with 60 Vbeta and 13 Jbeta primers. The table came from immunoSEQ multiplex PCR; TCRdb's copy has only in-frame clones and leaves some out. The data show about 150,000 clones, around three quarters seen once. This sample was taken from a study of cytomegalovirus exposure and HLA in healthy donors. The study's findings and limits: Presence/absence analyses assumed roughly uniform sequencing depth across donors, which may not hold.

The CDR3 totals 16 residues. Germline CDR1 SGHNT, CDR2 YENEEA. Trimming took off 1 base at V and 6 bases at J, with 15 bases between the two ends. This TCR derives from a woman in her thirties or forties in good health and CMV-seronegative. V gene TRBV11-3 combines with J gene TRBJ2-2, with D possibly being TRBD1 (6 bases). Sequencing was performed on PBMCs. CDR3 DNA: TGTGCCAGCAGCTTAGCATGGGGGCAGCCTTCCGGGGAGCTGTTTTTT. Encoded protein: CASSLAWGQPSGELFF.